The rows below give T cell receptor beta chains drawn from one sample of a study of blood T cell repertoires in COVID-19. Clones were read by immunoSEQ multiplex PCR, and TCRdb kept only the in-frame ones, dropping some. The data contain 98,000 or so clones, approximately 80% of them singletons. The sequenced sample was peripheral blood. These receptors were taken from a man aged 60-69 years with acute or convalescent COVID-19. The CDR3 runs from the conserved cysteine through the conserved F or W. Each record gives: J gene, clone size, D gene, V gene, CDR3 protein, CDR3 DNA. The D gene is left open where the match is weak. Some rows have no size entry. The others give once, few or many, or a class for an expanded clone.

>TRBJ1-6|NA|NA|TRBV2
CASSESTRYNSPLHF
TGTGCCAGCAGTGAAAGCACGCGGTATAATTCACCCCTCCACTTT
>TRBJ1-5|once|NA|TRBV18
CASREGYQPQHF
TGTGCCTCCCGGGAAGGGTATCAGCCCCAGCATTTT
>TRBJ2-5|NA|NA|TRBV7-8
CASSTGARKAETQYF
TGTGCCAGCAGCACTGGGGCCCGTAAGGCGGAGACCCAGTACTTC
>TRBJ2-2|NA|NA|TRBV19
CASKTGTNTGELFF
TGTGCCAGTAAGACAGGCACGAACACCGGGGAGCTGTTTTTT
>TRBJ1-2|NA|NA|TRBV20-1
CSAEAGYTF
TGCAGTGCTGAGGCTGGCTACACCTTC
>TRBJ1-1|NA|TRBD1|TRBV18
CASSPATGKTEAFF
TGTGCCAGCTCACCGGCGACAGGGAAGACTGAAGCTTTCTTT
>TRBJ2-7|NA|TRBD1|TRBV5-1
CASSLNRGPYEQYF
TGCGCCAGCAGCTTAAACAGGGGTCCCTACGAGCAGTACTTC
>TRBJ2-5|NA|TRBD2|TRBV28
CASSPLGAGGIAGGLYF
TGTGCCAGCAGTCCTCTAGGGGCAGGGGGCATAGCGGGAGGGCTGTACTTC
>TRBJ1-5|many|NA|TRBV4-2
CASSQERGGAQPQHF
TGTGCCAGCAGCCAAGAACGAGGGGGAGCTCAGCCCCAGCATTTT
>TRBJ2-1|NA|NA|TRBV5-5
CASSLVLAAYNEQFF
TGTGCCAGCAGCTTGGTCTTAGCGGCTTACAATGAGCAGTTCTTC
>TRBJ1-5|NA|NA|TRBV5-6
CASSLAGVFGNQPQHF
TGTGCCAGCAGCTTGGCCGGGGTATTTGGCAATCAGCCCCAGCATTTT